This entry lists 15 T cell receptor beta chains sequenced from one sample in a study of T cells in tuberculosis. Thawed, overnight-rested PBMC were stained with GMM-loaded CD1B tetramer, viability dye and anti-CD3, then sorted. The CD1B tetramers carried C32 glucose monomycolate purified from Rhodococcus equi. The data were produced by immunoSEQ multiplex PCR, yet TCRdb's version contains in-frame clones alone and is incomplete. The data hold approximately 57,000 clones, with around 90% observed a single time. Input material: CD1b-GMM tetramer-negative cells sorted from PBMCs. The receptors shown here come from an adult woman with latent tuberculosis.

V is TRBV4-2 and J is TRBJ1-4; 10 nucleotides align to TRBD1. This CDR3 is built from 16 residues. Germline V gives CDR1 LGHNA, CDR2 YNFKEQ. With V trimmed by 0 bases and J by 4 bases, 2 bases remained unmatched. The CDR3 DNA follows: TGTGCCAGCAGCCAAGAAGGGACAGGGGATAATGAAAAACTGTTTTTT. This gives the protein CASSQEGTGDNEKLFF.

The chain combines TRBV27 with TRBJ1-5, with 9 nucleotides matching TRBD1. Losses at the gene ends were 4 bases for V and 9 bases for J; bases not matched to a gene: 7. The CDR3 spans 14 residues. Germline V gene lookup returns CDR1 MNHEY and CDR2 SMNVEV (reference sequence). The CDR3 loop is CASSWGQGFGPQHF. DNA for the CDR3: TGTGCCAGCAGTTGGGGACAGGGTTTCGGGCCCCAGCATTTT.

The chain employs TRBV5-6 and TRBJ2-1; the D is unclear. This CDR3 region has 11 residues. Germline assignment: CDR1 SGHDT and CDR2 YYEEEE. Trimming shortened V by 4 bases and J by 8 bases, and 7 bases separated the two germline ends. CDR3 protein: CASSRGDEQFF. CDR3 coding DNA: TGTGCCAGCAGCCGCGGCGATGAGCAGTTCTTC.

CDR3 loop: CASSPDTNTDTQYF. DNA of the CDR3: TGCGCCAGCAGCCCCGACACAAACACAGATACGCAGTATTTT. V gene TRBV5-1 combines with J gene TRBJ2-3; D remains unclear. This CDR3 contains 14 residues. The ends were cut back, 4 bases at V and 2 bases at J, with 11 bases in the middle. Per the germline V gene, CDR1 is SGHRS and CDR2 is YFSETQ.

This clone is a singleton in its sample. The chain is built from TRBV25-1 and TRBJ2-2, with 7 nucleotides matching TRBD1. The V segment lost 3 bases and the J segment 4 bases; nucleotides outside the gene matches: 2. CDR1 MGHDK and CDR2 SYGVNS come from the germline V gene. This CDR3 has 14 residues. CDR3 DNA: TGTGCCAGCAGTGACAGGGACAGCACCGGGGAGCTGTTTTTT. This codes for CASSDRDSTGELFF. Variable domain in full (rest from reference TRBV25-1 and TRBJ2-2): EADIYQTPRYLVIGTGKKITLECSQTMGHDKMYWYQQDPGMELHLIHYSYGVNSTEKGDLSSESTVSRIRTEHFPLTLESARPSHTSQYLCASSDRDSTGELFFGEGSRLTVL.

This chain joins TRBV27 and TRBJ2-2; 8 nucleotides align to TRBD2. The CDR3 consists of 15 residues. V shed 5 bases and J 5 bases; nucleotides not matched to a gene: 7. Germline CDR1 is MNHEY and CDR2 is SMNVEV (reference sequence). The CDR3, as DNA: TGTGCCAGCAGTACTAGCGGAGGAGGGACCGGGGAGCTGTTTTTT. Translation gives CASSTSGGGTGELFF.

The chain is built from TRBV2 and TRBJ2-3; D gene uncertain. The CDR3 is made up of 11 amino acids. Germline assignment: CDR1 SNHLY and CDR2 FYNNEI. The ends were cut back, 5 bases at V and 2 bases at J, with 2 bases in the middle. CDR3: CASSLTDTQYF. CDR3 nucleotides: TGTGCCAGCAGTCTCACAGATACGCAGTATTTT.

The genes are TRBV5-1 and TRBJ1-1; 8 nucleotides match TRBD1. Germline V gene data show CDR1 as SGHRS and CDR2 as YFSETQ. This CDR3 is 16 amino acids long. J lost 1 base, V lost 0 bases, and 5 bases had no gene match. The chain's CDR3 is CASSLAAGGTNTEAFF. The CDR3 DNA reads TGCGCCAGCAGCTTGGCAGCAGGGGGCACGAACACTGAAGCTTTCTTT.

This clone appeared a single time. This sequence joins TRBV7-2 and TRBJ2-7, with 15 bases that match TRBD2. Germline V gene data show CDR1 as SGHTA and CDR2 as FQGNSA. CDR3 length: 15 residues. V was pared by 5 bases and J by 6 bases, with 5 bases of the junction left unmatched. CDR3 in DNA: TGTGCCAGCAGCAGGACTAGCGGGGGGGCCTCCGAGCAGTACTTC. It codes for CASSRTSGGASEQYF. Full variable domain (missing parts from reference TRBV7-2 and TRBJ2-7): GAGVSQSPSNKVTEKGKDVELRCDPISGHTALYWYRQSLGQGLEFLIYFQGNSAPDKSGLPSDRFSAERTGGSVSTLTIQRTQQEDSAVYLCASSRTSGGASEQYFGPGTRLTVT.

The chain has TRBV7-6 and TRBJ2-3; possibly TRBD2 for D (6 bases). The germline V and J ends were trimmed by 5 bases and 2 bases, with 14 bases remaining between them. CDR1 is SGHVS and CDR2 is FNYEAQ in the germline V gene. The CDR3 is 15 residues long. CDR3 sequence: CASSQTGLTTDTQYF. Written as DNA, the CDR3 is TGTGCCAGCAGCCAAACGGGACTCACCACAGATACGCAGTATTTT.

This clone was seen once. The CDR3 region is CASSRVGQGALHEQFF. The CDR3 bases are TGCGCCAGCAGCCGGGTCGGACAGGGGGCCCTTCATGAGCAGTTCTTC. The chain joins TRBV4-1 to TRBJ2-1; 11 bases are a match to TRBD1. CDR3 length: 16 amino acids. V lost 4 bases to trimming and J lost 8 bases; unmatched junction nucleotides: 10. Germline CDR1 is MGHRA and CDR2 is YSYEKL.

The chain joins TRBV4-1 to TRBJ2-1; 12 bases line up with TRBD2. Trimming cost V 0 bases and J 8 bases; bases outside gene matches: 14. The germline CDR1 and CDR2 sequences are MGHRA and YSYEKL. The CDR3 loop spans 19 amino acids. The CDR3 spells CASSQDLPRLAGVADEQFF. The CDR3 DNA sequence: TGCGCCAGCAGCCAAGACCTCCCTCGACTAGCGGGAGTCGCGGATGAGCAGTTCTTC.

The chain employs TRBV6-6 and TRBJ1-2; D is perhaps TRBD1 (5 bases). CDR3 length: 14 amino acids. Trimming took off 10 bases at V and 0 bases at J, with 15 bases between the two ends. Germline V gene data show CDR1 as MNHNY and CDR2 as SVGAGI (reference sequence). This CDR3 is CATLYDRTNYGYTF. The CDR3 DNA reads TGTGCCACCTTGTACGACAGAACTAACTATGGCTACACCTTC.

The genes are TRBV19 and TRBJ2-3; TRBD2 is a possible D gene (5 bases). Trimming removed 3 bases at V and 1 base at J, with 20 bases between. There are 18 residues in the CDR3. Germline loops: CDR1 LNHDA, CDR2 SQIVND (reference sequence). CDR3 nucleotides: TGTGCCAGTAGTATCCCAGGATCCCCGGGGTTAGGCACAGATACGCAGTATTTT. Protein product: CASSIPGSPGLGTDTQYF. Combining the CDR3 with reference TRBV19 and TRBJ2-3 gives the whole variable domain DGGITQSPKYLFRKEGQNVTLSCEQNLNHDAMYWYRQDPGQGLRLIYYSQIVNDFQKGDIAEGYSVSREKKESFPLTVTSAQKNPTAFYLCASSIPGSPGLGTDTQYFGPGTRLTVL.

This clone turned up a few times. The chain is built from TRBV5-4 and TRBJ2-1; D call uncertain. The V end was cut by 2 bases, the J end by 5 bases, with 14 bases between. From germline, CDR1 is SGHNT and CDR2 YYREEE (reference sequence). This CDR3 has 15 amino acids. DNA for the CDR3: TGTGCCAGCAGCTTAGGTTCGGGTCTCAACAATGAGCAGTTCTTC. Protein sequence: CASSLGSGLNNEQFF.